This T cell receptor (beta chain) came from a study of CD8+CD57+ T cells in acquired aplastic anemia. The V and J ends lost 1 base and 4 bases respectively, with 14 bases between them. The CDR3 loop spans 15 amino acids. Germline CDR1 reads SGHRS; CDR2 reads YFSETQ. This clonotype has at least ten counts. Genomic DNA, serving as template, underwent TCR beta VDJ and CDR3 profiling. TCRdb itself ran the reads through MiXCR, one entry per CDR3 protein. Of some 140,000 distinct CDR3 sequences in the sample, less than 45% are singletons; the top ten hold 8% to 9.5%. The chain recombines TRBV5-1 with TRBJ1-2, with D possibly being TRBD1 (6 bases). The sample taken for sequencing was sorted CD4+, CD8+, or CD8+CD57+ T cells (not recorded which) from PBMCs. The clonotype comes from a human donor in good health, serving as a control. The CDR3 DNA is TGCGCCAGCAGCTTGACCCAGGGGCCCTTCTATGGCTACACCTTC. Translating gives CASSLTQGPFYGYTF. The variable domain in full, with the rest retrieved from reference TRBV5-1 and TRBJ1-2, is KAGVTQTPRYLIKTRGQQVTLSCSPISGHRSVSWYQQTPGQGLQFLFEYFSETQRNKGNFPGRFSGRQFSNSRSEMNVSTLELGDSALYLCASSLTQGPFYGYTFGSGTRLTVV.